The sequence of this T cell receptor (beta chain) was determined in a study of graft-versus-host responses after intestinal transplantation. Findings of the study overall: The study associated peak circulating GvH clone levels with early post-transplant HvG declines. GvH clones were found in recipient marrow; some appeared first in ileum or blood.

Trimming shortened V by 2 bases and J by 0 bases, and 9 bases separated the two germline ends. The CDR3 extends over 15 amino acids. Looked up from germline, CDR1 is SGDLS and CDR2 is YYNGEE. Regarding this clone: No antigen is known for it.

Sequencing used immunoSEQ multiplex PCR; TCRdb keeps in-frame clones, though not all of them. The sample has roughly 97,000 clones; 87% are singletons. Sequencing was performed on unstimulated CD4+ T cells sorted from spleen or lymph node cells, taken before intestinal transplant. This sequence joins TRBV9 and TRBJ1-3; D remains unclear. The receptor was isolated from a human donor who received an intestinal transplant. For the CDR3, the DNA is TGTGCCAGCAGCGTCGAGGGCCTCTCTGGAAACACCATATATTTT. Encoded protein: CASSVEGLSGNTIYF. The full variable domain, in which reference TRBV9 and TRBJ1-3 provide the parts outside the CDR3, is DSGVTQTPKHLITATGQRVTLRCSPRSGDLSVYWYQQSLDQGLQFLIQYYNGEERAKGNILERFSAQQFPDLHSELNLSSLELGDSALYFCASSVEGLSGNTIYFGEGSWLTVV.